This T cell receptor (beta chain) was captured in a study of cytomegalovirus exposure and HLA in healthy donors. Whole-study findings and limits: HLA alleles were associated with roughly 17,000 TCR beta sequences in a later analysis at 0.05 false discovery rate.

As to this clone: Its specificity is unknown.

Primers: 60 Vbeta forward and 13 Jbeta reverse. Original analysis: Later reanalysis found 75 million to 95 million unique TCR beta chains, about 11 million of them shared. Sequenced by immunoSEQ multiplex PCR; TCRdb stores in-frame clones only, minus some. V and J calls and clone size come straight from that table; D and trimming were deduced from the DNA. The table records just over 150,000 clones, nearly 80% of them present only once. The V and J ends lost 5 bases and 10 bases, in that order; junction bases with no gene match: 8. This CDR3 contains 14 residues. Germline V CDR1 and CDR2: WSHSY, SAAADI.

The receptor's source is a woman between 35 and 50 years old in good health and CMV-seronegative. J is TRBJ2-1 and V is TRBV10-2, with TRBD1 identical over 10 bases. Sample: PBMCs. CDR3 bases: TGCGCCAGCAGTAAAGGACAGGGGGACCGGGAGCAGTTCTTC. Its translation is CASSKGQGDREQFF.